A selection of T cell receptor beta chains follows, all from one sample in a study of T cell repertoires in cytomegalovirus infection. No antigen has been assigned to these receptors. TCRdb redid the calling of the reads with MiXCR, one entry per CDR3 protein. Of about 140,000 distinct CDR3 sequences listed, around 30% are singletons. Sequencing used CD8+ T cells from cultured PBMCs, obtained from culture after CMV antigen stimulation. All receptors come from a human donor in good health (CMV status not recorded). Some clones in this sample may be carry-over from other donors' samples. The CDR3 runs from the conserved cysteine through the conserved F or W. The D gene is left open where the match is weak. Clone size is given for some rows only: seen once, a few or many times, or a class if the clone is expanded.

>TRBV28|TRBJ2-6|medium-sized|.
CASSPYPGANVLTF
TGTGCCAGCAGCCCCTACCCGGGGGCCAACGTCCTGACTTTC
>TRBV29-1|TRBJ1-2|.|.
CSVETDPYGYTF
TGCAGCGTTGAAACGGATCCCTATGGCTACACCTTC
>TRBV2|TRBJ2-7|few|.
CASSEWPAEQYF
TGTGCCAGCAGTGAGTGGCCAGCCGAGCAGTACTTC
>TRBV28|TRBJ1-5|.|.
CASSSDQPQHF
TGTGCCAGCAGTTCCGATCAGCCCCAGCATTTT
>TRBV28|TRBJ2-5|many|TRBD2
CASSPLAGAGETQYF
TGTGCCAGCAGCCCACTAGCGGGGGCCGGGGAGACCCAGTACTTC
>TRBV5-1|TRBJ2-5|.|.
CASSLDLETQYF
TGCGCCAGCAGCTTAGATCTAGAGACCCAGTACTTC
>TRBV19|TRBJ2-2|.|.
CASSISGSVTGELFF
TGTGCCAGTAGTATATCGGGTAGTGTTACCGGGGAGCTGTTTTTT
>TRBV12-3/TRBV12-4|TRBJ2-1|.|.
CASSRGRVPYNEQFF
TGTGCCAGCAGTCGAGGACGGGTCCCCTACAATGAGCAGTTCTTC
>TRBV4-1|TRBJ1-6|few|.
CASSGPYNSPLHF
TGCGCCAGCAGCGGACCCTATAATTCACCCCTCCACTTT
>TRBV7-8|TRBJ2-5|many|TRBD2
CASSPREGPQETQYF
TGTGCCAGCAGCCCCCGGGAGGGGCCCCAAGAGACCCAGTACTTC
>TRBV5-4|TRBJ2-5|.|.
CASGGPETQYF
TGTGCCAGCGGGGGGCCGGAGACCCAGTACTTC
>TRBV27|TRBJ2-3|.|.
CASSLSWGGGAGGDTQYF
TGTGCCAGCAGTTTATCGTGGGGCGGGGGCGCCGGTGGAGATACGCAGTATTTT
>TRBV19|TRBJ1-1|many|.
CASSMVFSTEAFF
TGTGCCAGTAGTATGGTCTTCAGTACTGAAGCTTTCTTT
>TRBV6-1|TRBJ1-2|.|.
CASSKGQGWVYGYTF
TGTGCCAGCAGTAAGGGGCAGGGGTGGGTCTATGGCTACACCTTC
>TRBV7-3|TRBJ1-1|.|.
CASSRIANTEAFF
TGTGCCAGCAGCCGGATTGCGAACACTGAAGCTTTCTTT
>TRBV4-1|TRBJ2-1|few|.
CASSQDVNNEQFF
TGCGCCAGCAGCCAAGATGTTAACAATGAGCAGTTCTTC
>TRBV18|TRBJ2-4|.|TRBD1
CASSSGQGAKNIQYF
TGTGCCAGCTCGTCGGGACAGGGCGCCAAAAACATTCAGTACTTC
>TRBV7-2|TRBJ2-3|many|.
CASSFRLATDTQYF
TGTGCCAGCAGCTTCCGGCTAGCTACAGATACGCAGTATTTT
>TRBV6-4|TRBJ2-7|.|.
CASSAHQVAYEQYF
TGTGCCAGCAGTGCCCACCAGGTCGCCTACGAGCAGTACTTC
>TRBV12-3/TRBV12-4|TRBJ1-1|.|.
CASSLDHVRTTEAFF
TGTGCCAGCAGTTTAGATCACGTCCGGACCACTGAAGCTTTCTTT
>TRBV6-2/TRBV6-3|TRBJ1-2|.|.
CASSLGSFAGYTF
TGTGCCAGCAGCCTCGGGAGTTTCGCTGGCTACACCTTC
>TRBV7-2|TRBJ2-3|.|.
CASSVDLGDTQYF
TGTGCCAGCAGCGTGGATCTAGGGGATACGCAGTATTTT
>TRBV3-1|TRBJ2-7|few|.
CASSQADRSYEQYF
TGTGCCAGCAGCCAGGCGGACAGATCCTACGAGCAGTACTTC
>TRBV6-2/TRBV6-3|TRBJ1-2|few|.
CASSYSFVPNYGYTF
TGTGCCAGCAGTTACTCGTTCGTCCCTAACTATGGCTACACCTTC
>TRBV6-5|TRBJ2-7|few|.
CASINDRYEQYF
TGTGCCAGTATCAACGACCGTTACGAGCAGTACTTC
>TRBV12-3/TRBV12-4|TRBJ1-4|.|.
CASSAMGAWDSTNEKLFF
TGTGCCAGCAGTGCGATGGGGGCTTGGGACTCAACTAATGAAAAACTGTTTTTT
>TRBV20-1|TRBJ2-1|.|TRBD1
CSAREDRVYNEQFF
TGCAGTGCTAGAGAAGACAGGGTTTACAATGAGCAGTTCTTC
>TRBV4-2|TRBJ1-1|few|.
CASSQERLNTEAFF
TGTGCCAGCAGCCAAGAAAGGCTAAACACTGAAGCTTTCTTT
>TRBV29-1|TRBJ2-7|.|.
CSVGTGTGYEQYF
TGCAGCGTGGGGACCGGGACTGGCTACGAGCAGTACTTC
>TRBV7-2|TRBJ2-7|.|.
CASSLPDTYEQYF
TGTGCCAGCAGCCTACCGGACACCTACGAGCAGTACTTC
>TRBV19|TRBJ2-1|few|.
CASSPDTVGGQFF
TGTGCCAGTAGTCCCGATACGGTAGGTGGGCAGTTCTTC
>TRBV6-6|TRBJ1-1|.|TRBD1
CASTYTGGNTEAFF
TGTGCCAGCACCTATACAGGGGGGAACACTGAAGCTTTCTTT
>TRBV5-4|TRBJ2-5|.|.
CASSLAGGYGQETQYF
TGTGCCAGCAGCTTGGCCGGAGGGTATGGGCAAGAGACCCAGTACTTC
>TRBV7-2|TRBJ2-7|many|TRBD2
CASRPGLATTYEQYF
TGTGCCAGCAGACCCGGACTAGCGACCACCTACGAGCAGTACTTC
>TRBV20-1|TRBJ2-1|many|.
CSARDLSVEQFF
TGCAGTGCTAGAGATTTAAGCGTAGAGCAGTTCTTC
>TRBV11-1|TRBJ1-2|many|.
CASSSIEIPTPGDGYTF
TGTGCCAGCAGCTCTATTGAAATTCCCACACCGGGGGATGGCTACACCTTC
>TRBV6-5|TRBJ1-5|many|TRBD1
CASSYRWDRGPGQPQHF
TGTGCCAGCAGTTACAGGTGGGACAGGGGGCCAGGGCAGCCCCAGCATTTT
>TRBV5-1|TRBJ2-7|.|.
CASSLIPEGDKTYEQYF
TGCGCCAGCAGCCTTATACCTGAGGGGGACAAAACCTACGAGCAGTACTTC
>TRBV5-1|TRBJ2-3|.|TRBD2
CASSSSEDAPGLTDTQYF
TGCGCCAGCAGCTCGTCTGAGGACGCTCCGGGACTAACAGATACGCAGTATTTT
>TRBV6-6|TRBJ2-7|.|.
CASRAAYEQYF
TGTGCCAGCAGAGCCGCGTACGAGCAGTACTTC